A single sample is the source of the 6 T cell receptor beta chains below, sequenced in a study of blood T cell repertoires in COVID-19. Data came from immunoSEQ multiplex PCR; TCRdb stores just in-frame clones and leaves some out. The repertoire holds about 190,000 clones, with approximately 90% as singletons. The sequenced material came from peripheral blood. The receptors stem from a woman aged 40 to 49 who had recovered from COVID-19.

J is TRBJ2-3 and V is TRBV27; 11 bases line up with TRBD2. The ends lost 6 bases at V and 8 bases at J; junction bases unmatched: 7. The CDR3 is 14 amino acids. Germline V gives CDR1 MNHEY, CDR2 SMNVEV (reference sequence). CDR3 protein: CASRLAGEHGTQYF. The CDR3, as DNA: TGTGCCAGCAGACTAGCGGGAGAACATGGTACGCAGTATTTT.

The chain employs TRBV6-5 and TRBJ2-2, with 8 bases that match TRBD2. Germline CDR1 reads MNHEY; CDR2 reads SVGAGI. Germline trimming cut 7 bases from V and 7 bases from J; bases unmatched to any gene: 8. The length of the CDR3 is 14 residues. The CDR3 DNA follows: TGTGCCAGCAATCTTAGCGGGGCCGGCGGGGAGCTGTTTTTT. Translated, it gives CASNLSGAGGELFF.

The chain couples TRBV20-1 to TRBJ1-1; a weak D match, TRBD1 (5 bases). The V end was cut by 3 bases, the J end by 0 bases, with 11 bases between. The CDR3 loop spans 14 amino acids. CDR1 and CDR2 (germline): DFQATT, SNEGSKA (reference sequence). CDR3 loop: CSASHDRLNTEAFF. Here the CDR3 DNA reads TGCAGTGCTAGTCACGACAGACTGAACACTGAAGCTTTCTTT.

This clone came up once. A read error may account for a junction end that differs from germline. Written as DNA, the CDR3 is TGCGCCAGCAGCCAGTTCGGACAGGGCCCGAGGTGGTTC. Its protein product is CASSQFGQGPRWF. The chain uses TRBV4-3 and TRBJ1-2, with TRBD1 matching over 8 bases. CDR1 is LGHNA and CDR2 is YSLEER in the germline V gene. The CDR3 contains 13 residues.

The chain recombines TRBV6-5 with TRBJ2-7; D not resolved. Germline lookup yields CDR1 MNHEY and CDR2 SVGAGI. The CDR3 consists of 12 residues. V gave up 8 bases and J gave up 0 bases, with 8 bases separating them. CDR3 protein: CASSLSSYEQYF. The DNA of the CDR3 is TGTGCCAGCTCCCTGAGCTCCTACGAGCAGTACTTC.

The gene calls are TRBV7-2 and TRBJ1-2; 7 nucleotides agree with TRBD1. Trimming removed 3 bases from V and 8 bases from J; junction bases left unmatched: 9. The CDR3 is 14 amino acids. In germline, CDR1 is SGHTA, CDR2 FQGNSA. This CDR3 reads CASSFRTGGVGYTF. In nucleotides, the CDR3 is TGTGCCAGCAGCTTTCGGACAGGTGGGGTCGGCTACACCTTC.